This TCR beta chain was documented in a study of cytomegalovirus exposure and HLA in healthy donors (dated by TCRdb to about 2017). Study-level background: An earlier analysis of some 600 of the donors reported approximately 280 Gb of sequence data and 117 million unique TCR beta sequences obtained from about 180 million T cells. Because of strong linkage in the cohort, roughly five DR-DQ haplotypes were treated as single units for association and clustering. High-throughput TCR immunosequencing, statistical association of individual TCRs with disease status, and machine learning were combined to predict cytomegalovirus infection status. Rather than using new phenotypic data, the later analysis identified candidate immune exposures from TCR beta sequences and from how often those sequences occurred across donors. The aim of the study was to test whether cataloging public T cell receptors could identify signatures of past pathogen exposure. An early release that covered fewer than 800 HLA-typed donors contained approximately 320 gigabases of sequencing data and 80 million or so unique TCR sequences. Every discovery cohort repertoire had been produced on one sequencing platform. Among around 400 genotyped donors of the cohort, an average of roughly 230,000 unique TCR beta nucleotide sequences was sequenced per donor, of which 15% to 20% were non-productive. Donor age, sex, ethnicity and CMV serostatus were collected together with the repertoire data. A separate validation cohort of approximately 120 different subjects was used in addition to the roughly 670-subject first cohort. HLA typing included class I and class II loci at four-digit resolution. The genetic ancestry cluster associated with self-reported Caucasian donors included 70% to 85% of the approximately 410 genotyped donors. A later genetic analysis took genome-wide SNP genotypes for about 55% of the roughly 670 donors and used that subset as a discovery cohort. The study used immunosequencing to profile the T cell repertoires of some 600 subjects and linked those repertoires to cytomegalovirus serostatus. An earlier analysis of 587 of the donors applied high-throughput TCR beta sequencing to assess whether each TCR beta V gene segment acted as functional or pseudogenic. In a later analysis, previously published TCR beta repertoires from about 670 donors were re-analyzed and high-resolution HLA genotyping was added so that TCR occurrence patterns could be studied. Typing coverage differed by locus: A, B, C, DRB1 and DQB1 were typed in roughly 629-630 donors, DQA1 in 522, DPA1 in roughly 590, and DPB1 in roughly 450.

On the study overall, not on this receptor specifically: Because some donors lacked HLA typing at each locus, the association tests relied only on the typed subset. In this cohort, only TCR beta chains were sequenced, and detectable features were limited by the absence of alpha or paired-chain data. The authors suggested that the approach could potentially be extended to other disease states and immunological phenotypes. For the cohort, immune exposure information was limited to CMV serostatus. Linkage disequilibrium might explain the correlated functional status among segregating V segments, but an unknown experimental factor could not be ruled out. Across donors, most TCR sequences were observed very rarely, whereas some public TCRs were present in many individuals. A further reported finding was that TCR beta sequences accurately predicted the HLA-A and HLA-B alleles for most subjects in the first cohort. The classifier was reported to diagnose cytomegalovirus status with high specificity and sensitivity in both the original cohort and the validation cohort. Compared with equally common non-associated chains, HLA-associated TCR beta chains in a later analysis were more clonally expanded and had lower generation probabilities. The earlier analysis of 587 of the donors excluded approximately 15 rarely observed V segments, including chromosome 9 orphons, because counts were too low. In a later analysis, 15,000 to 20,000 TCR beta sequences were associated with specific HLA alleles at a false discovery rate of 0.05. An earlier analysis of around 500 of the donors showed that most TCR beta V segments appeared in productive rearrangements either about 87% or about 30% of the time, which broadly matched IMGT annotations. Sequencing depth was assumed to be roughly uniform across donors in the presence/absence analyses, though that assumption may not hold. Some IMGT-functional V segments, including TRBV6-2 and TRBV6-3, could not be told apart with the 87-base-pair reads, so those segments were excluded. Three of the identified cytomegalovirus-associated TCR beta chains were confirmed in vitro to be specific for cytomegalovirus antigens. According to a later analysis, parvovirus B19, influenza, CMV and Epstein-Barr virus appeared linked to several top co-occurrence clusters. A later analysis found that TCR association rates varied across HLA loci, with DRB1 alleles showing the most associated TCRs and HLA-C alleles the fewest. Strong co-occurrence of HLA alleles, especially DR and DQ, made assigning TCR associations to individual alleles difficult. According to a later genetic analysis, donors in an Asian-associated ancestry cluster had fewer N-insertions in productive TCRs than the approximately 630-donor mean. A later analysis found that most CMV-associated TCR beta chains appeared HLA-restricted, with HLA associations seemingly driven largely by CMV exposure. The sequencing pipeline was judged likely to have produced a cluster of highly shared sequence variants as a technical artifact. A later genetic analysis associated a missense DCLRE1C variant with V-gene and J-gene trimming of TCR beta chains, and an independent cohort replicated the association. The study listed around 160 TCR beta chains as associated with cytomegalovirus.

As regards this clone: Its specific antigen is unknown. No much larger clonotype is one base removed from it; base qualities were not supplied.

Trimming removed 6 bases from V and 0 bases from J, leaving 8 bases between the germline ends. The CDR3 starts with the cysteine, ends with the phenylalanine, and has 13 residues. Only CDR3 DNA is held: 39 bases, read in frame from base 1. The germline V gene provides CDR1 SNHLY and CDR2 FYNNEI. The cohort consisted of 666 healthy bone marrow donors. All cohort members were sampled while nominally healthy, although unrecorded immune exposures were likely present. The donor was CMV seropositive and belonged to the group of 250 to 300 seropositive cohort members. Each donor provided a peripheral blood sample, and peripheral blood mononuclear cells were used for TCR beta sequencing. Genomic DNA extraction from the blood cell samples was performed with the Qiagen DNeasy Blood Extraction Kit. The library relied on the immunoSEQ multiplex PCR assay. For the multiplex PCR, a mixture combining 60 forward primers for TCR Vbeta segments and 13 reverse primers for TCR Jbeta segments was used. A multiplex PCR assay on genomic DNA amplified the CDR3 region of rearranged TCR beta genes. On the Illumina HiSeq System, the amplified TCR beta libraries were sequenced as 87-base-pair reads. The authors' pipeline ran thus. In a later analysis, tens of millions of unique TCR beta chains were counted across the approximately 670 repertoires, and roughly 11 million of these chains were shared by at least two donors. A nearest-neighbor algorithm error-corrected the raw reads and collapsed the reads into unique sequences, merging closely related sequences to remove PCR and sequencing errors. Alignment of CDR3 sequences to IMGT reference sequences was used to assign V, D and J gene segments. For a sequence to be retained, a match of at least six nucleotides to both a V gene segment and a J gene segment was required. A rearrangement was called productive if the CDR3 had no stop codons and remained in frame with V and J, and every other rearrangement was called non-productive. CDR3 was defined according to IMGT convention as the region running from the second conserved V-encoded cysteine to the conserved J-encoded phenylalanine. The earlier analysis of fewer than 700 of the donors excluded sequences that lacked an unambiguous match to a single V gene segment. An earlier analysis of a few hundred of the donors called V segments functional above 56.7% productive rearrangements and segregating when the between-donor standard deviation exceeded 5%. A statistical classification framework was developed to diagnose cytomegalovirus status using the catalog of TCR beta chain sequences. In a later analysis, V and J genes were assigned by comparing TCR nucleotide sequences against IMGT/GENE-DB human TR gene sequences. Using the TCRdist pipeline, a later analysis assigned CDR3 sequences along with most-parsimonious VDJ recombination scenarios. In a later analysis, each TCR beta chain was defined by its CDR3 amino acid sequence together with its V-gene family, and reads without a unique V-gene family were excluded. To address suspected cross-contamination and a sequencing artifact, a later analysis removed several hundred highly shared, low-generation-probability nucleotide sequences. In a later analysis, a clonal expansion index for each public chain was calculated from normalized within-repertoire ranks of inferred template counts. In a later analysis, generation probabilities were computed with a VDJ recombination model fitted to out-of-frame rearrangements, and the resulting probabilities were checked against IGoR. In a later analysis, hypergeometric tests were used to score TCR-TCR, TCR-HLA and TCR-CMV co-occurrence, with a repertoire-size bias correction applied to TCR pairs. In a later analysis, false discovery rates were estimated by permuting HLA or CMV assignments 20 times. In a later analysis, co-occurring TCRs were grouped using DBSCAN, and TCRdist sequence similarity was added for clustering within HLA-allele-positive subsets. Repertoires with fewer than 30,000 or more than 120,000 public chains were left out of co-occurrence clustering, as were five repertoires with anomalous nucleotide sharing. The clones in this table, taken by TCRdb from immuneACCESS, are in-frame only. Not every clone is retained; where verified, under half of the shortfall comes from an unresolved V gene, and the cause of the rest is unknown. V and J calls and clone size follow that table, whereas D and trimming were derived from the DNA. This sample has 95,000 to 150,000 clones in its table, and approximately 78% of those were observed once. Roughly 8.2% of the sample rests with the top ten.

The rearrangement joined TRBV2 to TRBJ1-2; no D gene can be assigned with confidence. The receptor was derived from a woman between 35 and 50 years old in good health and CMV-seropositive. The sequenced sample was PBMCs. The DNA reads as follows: TGTGCCAGCAGCGGTAGTGCTAACTATGGCTACACCTTC. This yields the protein CASSGSANYGYTF.